Below are 4 T cell receptor beta chains sequenced from a single sample in a study of blood T cell repertoires in COVID-19. TCRdb's table, derived via immunoSEQ multiplex PCR, lists solely in-frame clones and lacks some. The repertoire holds 250,000 to 350,000 clones, 75% to 90% seen once, with approximately 2.2% in the top ten. The sequenced sample was peripheral blood. The origin of the receptors is a man between 18 and 35 years old with active or convalescent COVID-19.

The rearrangement links TRBV27 to TRBJ2-3, with 9 nucleotides matching TRBD2. The V gene end was trimmed by 1 base and the J gene end by 2 bases; junction bases not matched to a gene: 4. This CDR3 has 16 residues. Germline lookup yields CDR1 MNHEY and CDR2 SMNVEV (reference sequence). CDR3 in amino acids: CASSLLAGAITDTQYF. The DNA of the CDR3 is TGTGCCAGCAGTTTATTAGCGGGGGCCATCACAGATACGCAGTATTTT.

V gene TRBV6-6 combines with J gene TRBJ1-1, with TRBD1 identical over 8 bases. V shed 1 base and J 2 bases; nucleotides not matched to a gene: 3. Germline values: CDR1 MNHNY, CDR2 SVGAGI (reference sequence). CDR3 length: 15 residues. CDR3 protein: CASSYLTGDNTEAFF. The CDR3 DNA follows: TGTGCCAGCAGTTACTTGACAGGGGATAACACTGAAGCTTTCTTT.

The V call is TRBV29-1, the J call TRBJ2-3, with TRBD1 matching over 7 bases. This CDR3 is 13 amino acids long. V was pared by 7 bases and J by 1 base, with 5 bases of the junction left unmatched. Germline V gene lookup returns CDR1 SQVTM and CDR2 ANQGSEA. As DNA, the CDR3 is TGCAGCGAGACAGGGCTTGGCACAGATACGCAGTATTTT. Protein sequence: CSETGLGTDTQYF.

This chain connects TRBV7-9 to TRBJ2-7; 7 bases align to TRBD1. Looked up from germline, CDR1 is SEHNR and CDR2 is FQNEAQ (reference sequence). The ends lost 5 bases at V and 6 bases at J; junction bases unmatched: 13. The CDR3 spans 15 residues. This chain's CDR3 is CASSETGTEKLEQYF. Written as DNA, the CDR3 is TGTGCCAGCAGCGAAACCGGGACAGAGAAGCTCGAGCAGTACTTC.